A single sample is the source of the 5 T cell receptor beta chains below, sequenced in a study of T cells in tuberculosis. Generated by immunoSEQ multiplex PCR, the TCRdb table keeps only in-frame clones and is missing some. The table has 25,000 to 35,000 clones, around 95% seen once. The specimen was PBMCs. The origin of the receptors is a donor between 10 and 35 years old with latent tuberculosis or without tuberculosis infection.

This chain joins TRBV5-6 and TRBJ1-3; TRBD1 aligns across 7 bases. Germline CDR1 and CDR2: SGHDT and YYEEEE. The CDR3 is 15 residues long. Trimming cost V 4 bases and J 2 bases; bases outside gene matches: 6. CDR3 in amino acids: CASSPTGSPGNTIYF. Written as DNA, the CDR3 is TGTGCCAGCAGCCCGACAGGGAGCCCTGGAAACACCATATATTTT.

This clone appeared a single time. Its ends do not fully match the called genes, so a read error is possible. The V gene is TRBV15, the J gene TRBJ2-1; D gene unclear. The CDR3 covers 13 residues. Germline CDR1 and CDR2: LNHNV and YYDKDF (reference sequence). In DNA form, the CDR3 reads TGTGCCACCAGCGGAGATAAAAACAATGAGCAGTTCTTC. Translating gives CATSGDKNNEQFF.

The chain couples TRBV9 to TRBJ1-4; D is unclear. CDR3 length: 16 residues. Germline V gene sequence: CDR1 SGDLS, CDR2 YYNGEE. With 4 bases removed from V and 5 bases from J, the gap between germline ends came to 18 bases. CDR3 DNA: TGTGCCAGCAGCCCGAGCAATGCGGTTATGAATGAAAAACTGTTTTTT. It is translated as CASSPSNAVMNEKLFF.

The chain recombines TRBV13 with TRBJ2-3; 12 nucleotides agree with TRBD2. V was pared by 4 bases and J by 4 bases, with 6 bases of the junction left unmatched. From germline, CDR1 is PRHDT and CDR2 FYEKMQ (reference sequence). This CDR3 comprises 16 residues. DNA for the CDR3: TGTGCCAGCAGCTCCAGACTAGCGGGAGTCCCAGATACGCAGTATTTT. This sequence encodes CASSSRLAGVPDTQYF.

This clone occurred once. The rearrangement links TRBV7-8 to TRBJ1-3; D unclear. Between the trimmed V and J ends, which lost 5 bases and 3 bases, there was a span of 14 bases. Germline values: CDR1 SGHVS, CDR2 FQNEAQ. This CDR3 has 15 amino acids. The CDR3 spells CASSRRASFGNTIYF. The CDR3 region has the DNA TGTGCCAGCAGCCGGCGGGCCTCTTTTGGAAACACCATATATTTT.